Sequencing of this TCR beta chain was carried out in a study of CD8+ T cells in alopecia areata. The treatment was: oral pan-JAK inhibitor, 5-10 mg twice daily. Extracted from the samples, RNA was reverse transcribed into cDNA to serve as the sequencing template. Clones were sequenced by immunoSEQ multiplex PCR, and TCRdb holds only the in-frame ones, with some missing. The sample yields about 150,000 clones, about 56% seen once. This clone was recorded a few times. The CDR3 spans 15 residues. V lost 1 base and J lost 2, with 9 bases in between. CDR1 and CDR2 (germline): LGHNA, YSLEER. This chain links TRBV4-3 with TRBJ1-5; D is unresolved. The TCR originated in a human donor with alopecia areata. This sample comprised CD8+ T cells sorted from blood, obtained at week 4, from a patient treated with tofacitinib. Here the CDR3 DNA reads TGCGCCAGCAGCCAAGTGGATGGAGGCAATCAGCCCCAGCATTTT. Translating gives CASSQVDGGNQPQHF.